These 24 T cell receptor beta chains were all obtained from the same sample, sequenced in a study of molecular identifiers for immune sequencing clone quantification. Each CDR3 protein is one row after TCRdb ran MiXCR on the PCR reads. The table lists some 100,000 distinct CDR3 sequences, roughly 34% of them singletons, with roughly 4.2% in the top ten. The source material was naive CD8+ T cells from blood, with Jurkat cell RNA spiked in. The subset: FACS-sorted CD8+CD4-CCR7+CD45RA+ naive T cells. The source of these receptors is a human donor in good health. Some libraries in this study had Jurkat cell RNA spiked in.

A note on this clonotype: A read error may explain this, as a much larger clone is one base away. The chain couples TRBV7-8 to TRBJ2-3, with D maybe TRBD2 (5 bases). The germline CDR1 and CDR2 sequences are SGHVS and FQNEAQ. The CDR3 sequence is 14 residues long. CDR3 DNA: TGTGTCAGCAGCCCTAGAGGGAGCACAGATACGCAGTATTTT. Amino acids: CVSSPRGSTDTQYF.

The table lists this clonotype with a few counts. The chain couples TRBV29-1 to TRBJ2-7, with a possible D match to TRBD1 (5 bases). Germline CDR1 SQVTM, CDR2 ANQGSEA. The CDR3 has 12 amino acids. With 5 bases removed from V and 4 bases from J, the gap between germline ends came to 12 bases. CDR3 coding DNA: TGCAGCGTTTGGGGCGCGCGATACGAGCAGTACTTC. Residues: CSVWGARYEQYF.

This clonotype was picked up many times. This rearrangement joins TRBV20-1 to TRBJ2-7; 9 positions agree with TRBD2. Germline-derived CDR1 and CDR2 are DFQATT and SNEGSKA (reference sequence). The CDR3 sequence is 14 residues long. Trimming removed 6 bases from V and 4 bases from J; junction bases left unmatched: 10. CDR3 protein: CSAPDPGLAYEQYF. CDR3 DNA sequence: TGCAGTGCCCCAGACCCCGGACTAGCGTACGAGCAGTACTTC.

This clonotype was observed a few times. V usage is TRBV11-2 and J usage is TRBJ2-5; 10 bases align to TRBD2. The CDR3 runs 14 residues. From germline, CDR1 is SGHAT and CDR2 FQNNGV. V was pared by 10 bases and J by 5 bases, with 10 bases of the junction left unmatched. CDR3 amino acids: CATALAGGSETQYF. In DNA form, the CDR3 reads TGTGCCACCGCTTTAGCGGGAGGTTCCGAGACCCAGTACTTC.

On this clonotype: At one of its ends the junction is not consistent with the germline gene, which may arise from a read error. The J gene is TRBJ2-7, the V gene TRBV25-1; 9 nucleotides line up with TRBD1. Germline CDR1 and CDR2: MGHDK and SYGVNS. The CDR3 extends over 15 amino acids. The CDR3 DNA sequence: TGTGCCGGCAGTGGGGACAGGGATTTTGCCTACGAGCAGTACTTC. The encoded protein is CAGSGDRDFAYEQYF.

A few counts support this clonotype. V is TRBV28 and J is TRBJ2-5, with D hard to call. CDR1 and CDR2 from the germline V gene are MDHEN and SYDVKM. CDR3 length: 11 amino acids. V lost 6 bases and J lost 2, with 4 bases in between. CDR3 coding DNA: TGTGCCAGCAGCAAGCAAGAGACCCAGTACTTC. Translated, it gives CASSKQETQYF.

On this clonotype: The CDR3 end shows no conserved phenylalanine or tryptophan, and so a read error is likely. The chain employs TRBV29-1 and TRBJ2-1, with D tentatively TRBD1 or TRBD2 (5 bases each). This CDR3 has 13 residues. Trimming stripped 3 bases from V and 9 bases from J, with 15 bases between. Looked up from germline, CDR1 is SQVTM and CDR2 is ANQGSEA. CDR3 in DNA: TGCAGCGTTGAGGGGGTGGCTAGCCGTGAGCAGTTCATC. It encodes CSVEGVASREQFI.

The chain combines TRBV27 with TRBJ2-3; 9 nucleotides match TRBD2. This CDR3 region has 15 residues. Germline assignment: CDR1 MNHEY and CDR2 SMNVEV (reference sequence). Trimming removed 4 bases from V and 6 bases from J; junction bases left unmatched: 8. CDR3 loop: CASSSFASGIDTQYF. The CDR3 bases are TGTGCCAGCAGTTCCTTTGCTAGCGGGATTGATACGCAGTATTTT.

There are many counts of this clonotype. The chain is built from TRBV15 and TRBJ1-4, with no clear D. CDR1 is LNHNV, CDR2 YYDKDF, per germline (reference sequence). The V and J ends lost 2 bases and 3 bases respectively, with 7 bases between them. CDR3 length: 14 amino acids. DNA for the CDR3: TGTGCCACCAGCAGATCACCAGCTAATGAAAAACTGTTTTTT. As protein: CATSRSPANEKLFF.

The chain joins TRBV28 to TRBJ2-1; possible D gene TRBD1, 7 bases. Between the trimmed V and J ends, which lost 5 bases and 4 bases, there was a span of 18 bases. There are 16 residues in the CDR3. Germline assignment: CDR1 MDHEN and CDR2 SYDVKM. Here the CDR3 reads CASSQGGPLLYNEQFF. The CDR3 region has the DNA TGTGCCAGCAGTCAGGGGGGACCCCTTTTATACAATGAGCAGTTCTTC. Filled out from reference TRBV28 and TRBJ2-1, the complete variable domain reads DVKVTQSSRYLVKRTGEKVFLECVQDMDHENMFWYRQDPGLGLRLIYFSYDVKMKEKGDIPEGYSVSREKKERFSLILESASTNQTSMYLCASSQGGPLLYNEQFFGPGTRLTVL.

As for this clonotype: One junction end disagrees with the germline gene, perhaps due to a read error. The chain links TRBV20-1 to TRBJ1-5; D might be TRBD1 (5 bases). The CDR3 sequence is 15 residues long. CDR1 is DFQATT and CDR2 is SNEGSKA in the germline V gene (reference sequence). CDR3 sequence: CSARDPPGFGQPQRF. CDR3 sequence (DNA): TGCAGTGCTAGAGATCCCCCAGGGTTCGGTCAGCCCCAGCGTTTT.

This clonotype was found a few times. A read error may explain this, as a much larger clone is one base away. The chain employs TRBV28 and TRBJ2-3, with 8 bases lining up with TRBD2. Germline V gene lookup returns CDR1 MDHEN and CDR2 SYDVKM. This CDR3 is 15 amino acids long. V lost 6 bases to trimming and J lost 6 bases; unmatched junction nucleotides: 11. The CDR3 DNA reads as TGTGCCAGCAGAGAGACTAGCGAGAGAGTGGATACGCAGTATTTT. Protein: CASRETSERVDTQYF.

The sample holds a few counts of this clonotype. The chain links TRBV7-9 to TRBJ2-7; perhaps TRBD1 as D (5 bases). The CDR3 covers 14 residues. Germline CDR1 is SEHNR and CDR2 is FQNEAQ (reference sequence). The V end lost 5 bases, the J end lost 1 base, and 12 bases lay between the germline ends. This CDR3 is CASSPTEASYEQYF. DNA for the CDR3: TGTGCCAGCAGCCCGACAGAAGCTTCCTACGAGCAGTACTTC.

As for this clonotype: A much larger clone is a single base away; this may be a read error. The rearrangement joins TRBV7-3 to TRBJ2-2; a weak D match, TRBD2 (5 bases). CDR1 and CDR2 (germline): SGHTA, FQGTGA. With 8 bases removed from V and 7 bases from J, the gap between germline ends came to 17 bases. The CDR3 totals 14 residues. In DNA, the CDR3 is TGTGCCAGCGGCCGAGGAGGAGAAATCGGGGAGCTGTTTTTT. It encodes CASGRGGEIGELFF.

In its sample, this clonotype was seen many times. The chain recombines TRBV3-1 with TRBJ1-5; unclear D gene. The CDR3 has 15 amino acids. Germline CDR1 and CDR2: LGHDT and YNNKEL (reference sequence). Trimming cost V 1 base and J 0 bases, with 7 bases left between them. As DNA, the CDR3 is TGTGCCAGCAGCCAAGCGGGAACTAGCAATCAGCCCCAGCATTTT. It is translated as CASSQAGTSNQPQHF.

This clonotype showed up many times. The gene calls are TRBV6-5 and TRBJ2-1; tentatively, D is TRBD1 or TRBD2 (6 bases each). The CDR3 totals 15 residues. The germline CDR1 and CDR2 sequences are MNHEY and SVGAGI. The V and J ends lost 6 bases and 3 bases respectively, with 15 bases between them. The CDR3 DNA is TGTGCCAGCAGCGTTGGGGGGCAGAACTACAATGAGCAGTTCTTC. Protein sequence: CASSVGGQNYNEQFF.

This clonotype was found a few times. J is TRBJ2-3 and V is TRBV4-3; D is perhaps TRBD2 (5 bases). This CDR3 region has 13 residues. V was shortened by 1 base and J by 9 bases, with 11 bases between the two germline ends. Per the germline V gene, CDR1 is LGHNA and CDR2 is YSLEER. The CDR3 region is CASSQGTYATQYF. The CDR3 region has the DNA TGCGCCAGCAGCCAAGGGACTTATGCGACGCAGTATTTT.

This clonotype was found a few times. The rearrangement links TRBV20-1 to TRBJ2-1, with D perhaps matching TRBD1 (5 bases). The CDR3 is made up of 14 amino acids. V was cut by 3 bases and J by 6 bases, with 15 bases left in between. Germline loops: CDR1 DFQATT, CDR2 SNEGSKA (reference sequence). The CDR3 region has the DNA TGCAGTGCTAGCGGCGGACAAACGGGCAATGAGCAGTTCTTC. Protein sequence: CSASGGQTGNEQFF.

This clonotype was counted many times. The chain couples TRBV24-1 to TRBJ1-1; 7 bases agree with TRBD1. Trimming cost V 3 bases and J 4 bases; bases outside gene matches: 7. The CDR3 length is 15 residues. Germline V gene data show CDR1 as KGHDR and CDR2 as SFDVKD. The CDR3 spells CATSDPTGIVTEAFF. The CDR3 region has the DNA TGTGCCACCAGTGATCCGACAGGGATAGTCACTGAAGCTTTCTTT.

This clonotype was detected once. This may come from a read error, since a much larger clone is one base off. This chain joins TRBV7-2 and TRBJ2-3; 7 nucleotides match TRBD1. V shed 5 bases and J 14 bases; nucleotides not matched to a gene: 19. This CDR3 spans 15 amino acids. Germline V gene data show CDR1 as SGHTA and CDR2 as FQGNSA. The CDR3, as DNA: TGTGCCAGCAGCCCCACCGGGACAGCCACCCCGGCGTTGTATTTT. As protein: CASSPTGTATPALYF.

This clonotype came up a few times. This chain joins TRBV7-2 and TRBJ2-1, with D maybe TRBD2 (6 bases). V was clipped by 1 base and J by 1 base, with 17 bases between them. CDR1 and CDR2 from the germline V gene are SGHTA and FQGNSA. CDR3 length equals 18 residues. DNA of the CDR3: TGTGCCAGCAGCTTAGTTGGTGGTTGGGACTCTTCCTACAATGAGCAGTTCTTC. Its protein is CASSLVGGWDSSYNEQFF. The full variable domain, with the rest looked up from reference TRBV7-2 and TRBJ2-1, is GAGVSQSPSNKVTEKGKDVELRCDPISGHTALYWYRQSLGQGLEFLIYFQGNSAPDKSGLPSDRFSAERTGGSVSTLTIQRTQQEDSAVYLCASSLVGGWDSSYNEQFFGPGTRLTVL.

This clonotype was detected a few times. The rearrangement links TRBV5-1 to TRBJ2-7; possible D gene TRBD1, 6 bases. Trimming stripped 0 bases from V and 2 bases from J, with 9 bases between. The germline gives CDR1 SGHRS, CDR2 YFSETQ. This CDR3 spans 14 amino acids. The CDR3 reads CASSLDRDPYEQYF. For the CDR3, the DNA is TGCGCCAGCAGCTTGGACAGGGACCCCTACGAGCAGTACTTC.

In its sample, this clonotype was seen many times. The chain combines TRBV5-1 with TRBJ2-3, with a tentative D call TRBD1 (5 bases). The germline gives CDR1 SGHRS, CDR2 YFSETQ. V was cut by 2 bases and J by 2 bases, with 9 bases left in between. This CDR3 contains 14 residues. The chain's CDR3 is CASSFDSFTDTQYF. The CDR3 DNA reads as TGCGCCAGCAGCTTTGACAGCTTCACAGATACGCAGTATTTT. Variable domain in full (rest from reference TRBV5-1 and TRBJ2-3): KAGVTQTPRYLIKTRGQQVTLSCSPISGHRSVSWYQQTPGQGLQFLFEYFSETQRNKGNFPGRFSGRQFSNSRSEMNVSTLELGDSALYLCASSFDSFTDTQYFGPGTRLTVL.

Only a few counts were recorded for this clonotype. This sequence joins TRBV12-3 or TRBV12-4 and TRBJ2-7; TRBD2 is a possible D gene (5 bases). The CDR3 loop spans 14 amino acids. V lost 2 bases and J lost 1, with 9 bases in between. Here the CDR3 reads CASSLSPGSYEQYF. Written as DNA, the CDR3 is TGTGCCAGCAGTTTATCTCCGGGGTCCTACGAGCAGTACTTC.